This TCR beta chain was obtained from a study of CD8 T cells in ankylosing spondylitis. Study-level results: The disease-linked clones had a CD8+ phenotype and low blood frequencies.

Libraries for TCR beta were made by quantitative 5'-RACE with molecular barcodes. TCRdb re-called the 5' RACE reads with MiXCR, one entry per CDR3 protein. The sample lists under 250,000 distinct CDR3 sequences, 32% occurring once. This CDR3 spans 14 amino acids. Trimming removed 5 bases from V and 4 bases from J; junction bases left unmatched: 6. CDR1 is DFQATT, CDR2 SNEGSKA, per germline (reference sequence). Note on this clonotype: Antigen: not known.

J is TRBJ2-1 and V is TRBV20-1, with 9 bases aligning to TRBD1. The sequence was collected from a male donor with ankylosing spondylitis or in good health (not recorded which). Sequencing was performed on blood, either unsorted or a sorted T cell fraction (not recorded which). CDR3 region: CSAPGQGNYNEQFF. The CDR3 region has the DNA TGCAGTGCTCCAGGACAGGGGAATTACAATGAGCAGTTCTTC.